This passage covers 32 T cell receptor beta chains from one sample sequenced in a study of cytomegalovirus exposure and HLA in healthy donors. PCR was performed using 60 Vbeta and 13 Jbeta primers. Here immunoSEQ multiplex PCR was the method, and the copy in TCRdb shows in-frame clones only, minus some. The table has around 60,000 clones, over 60% seen once. Sequencing was done on a sample of PBMCs. The receptor set was obtained from a man aged 50 to 59 in good health and CMV-seropositive.

There are many counts of this clone. The CDR3 reads CASSEYRSVNEQYF. DNA of the CDR3: TGTGCCAGCAGTGAATATAGGAGTGTGAATGAGCAGTACTTC. The chain combines TRBV2 with TRBJ2-7; D is undetermined. CDR1 is SNHLY and CDR2 is FYNNEI in the germline V gene. With 2 bases removed from V and 7 bases from J, the gap between germline ends came to 15 bases. The CDR3 is 14 amino acids.

The V gene is TRBV29-1, the J gene TRBJ1-1; 9 bases are a match to TRBD1. The germline gives CDR1 SQVTM, CDR2 ANQGSEA. CDR3 length: 15 amino acids. V gave up 7 bases and J gave up 1 base; unmatched junction bases: 10. In DNA, the CDR3 is TGCAGCGGTTTGAATCCGGGACAGGGGAACACTGAAGCTTTCTTT. Encoded protein: CSGLNPGQGNTEAFF.

The V and J genes are TRBV28 and TRBJ2-7; unclear D gene. The V and J ends lost 6 bases and 6 bases respectively, with 9 bases between them. The CDR3 spans 11 residues. Germline assignment: CDR1 MDHEN and CDR2 SYDVKM. The CDR3 DNA is TGTGCCAGCAGCTATGCTGGCGAGCAGTACTTC. It is translated as CASSYAGEQYF.

The CDR3 protein is CASVIGARNTIYF. The DNA for the CDR3 is TGTGCTAGTGTAATTGGAGCTCGAAACACCATATATTTT. The rearrangement links TRBV12-5 to TRBJ1-3; D gene uncertain. CDR1 is LGHNT, CDR2 FRNRAP, per germline. Trimming cost V 7 bases and J 5 bases, with 12 bases left between them. The CDR3 is 13 amino acids.

CDR3 in amino acids: CASSYYASGSRHEQFF. For the CDR3, the DNA is TGTGCCAGCAGTTACTACGCTAGCGGGAGTCGGCATGAGCAGTTCTTC. The J gene is TRBJ2-1, the V gene TRBV6-5; 10 bases are shared with TRBD2. CDR1 and CDR2 from the germline V gene are MNHEY and SVGAGI. The trim removed 1 base at V and 8 bases at J, leaving 8 bases unmatched. The CDR3 length is 16 residues.

This chain connects TRBV11-2 to TRBJ1-6; D is unresolved. Germline V gives CDR1 SGHAT, CDR2 FQNNGV. The CDR3 length is 15 residues. V was cut by 5 bases and J by 7 bases, with 15 bases left in between. CDR3 nucleotides: TGTGCCAGCAGCAGCCGACTTGACCGCAATTCACCCCTCCACTTT. Translation: CASSSRLDRNSPLHF.

The chain is built from TRBV7-2 and TRBJ1-6, with 7 bases identical to TRBD1. The junction had 8 bases not matched to a gene; V was cut back by 7 bases and J by 8 bases. Germline loops: CDR1 SGHTA, CDR2 FQGNSA. This CDR3 is built from 14 residues. Here the CDR3 DNA reads TGTGCCAGCACCCAAAGGACAGGAGATTCACCCCTCCACTTT. This translates into CASTQRTGDSPLHF.

The CDR3 region has the DNA TGCAGCGCACCGGGACAGGGTGTGCATGGCTACACCTTC. This encodes CSAPGQGVHGYTF. This chain links TRBV29-1 with TRBJ1-2; 9 bases match TRBD1. V lost 7 bases, J lost 6 bases, and 9 bases stayed unmatched. CDR3 size: 13 residues. The germline V gene has CDR1 SQVTM and CDR2 ANQGSEA.

This clone has just a few counts. This sequence joins TRBV10-2 and TRBJ1-4, with D maybe TRBD1 (6 bases). Germline assignment: CDR1 WSHSY and CDR2 SAAADI. With 4 bases removed from V and 3 bases from J, the gap between germline ends came to 18 bases. This CDR3 comprises 17 residues. The CDR3 reads CASSVEYRVASNEKLFF. The CDR3 DNA reads as TGCGCCAGCAGTGTGGAATACAGGGTTGCATCTAATGAAAAACTGTTTTTT.

V is TRBV7-9 and J is TRBJ1-2; 7 positions agree with TRBD1. This CDR3 comprises 15 residues. The germline gives CDR1 SEHNR, CDR2 FQNEAQ (reference sequence). Germline trimming cut 4 bases from V and 4 bases from J; bases unmatched to any gene: 9. In nucleotides, the CDR3 is TGTGCCAGCAGCTCCACGCCGGGACAGCTCTATGGCTACACCTTC. As protein: CASSSTPGQLYGYTF.

V usage is TRBV5-4 and J usage is TRBJ1-3; D gene unclear. V was clipped by 2 bases and J by 0 bases, with 6 bases between them. The CDR3 has 14 residues. Germline CDR1 reads SGHNT; CDR2 reads YYREEE (reference sequence). CDR3 sequence reads: CASSFSSSGNTIYF. The CDR3 coding sequence is TGTGCCAGCAGCTTTTCCAGCTCTGGAAACACCATATATTTT.

The rearrangement uses TRBV4-1 and TRBJ2-6, with D possibly matching TRBD2 (5 bases). The CDR3 totals 16 residues. Germline values: CDR1 MGHRA, CDR2 YSYEKL. V was cut by 1 base and J by 3 bases, with 10 bases left in between. This chain's CDR3 is CASSQAPGVGANVLTF. The CDR3 bases are TGCGCCAGCAGCCAAGCACCCGGGGTTGGGGCCAACGTCCTGACTTTC.

The gene calls are TRBV5-1 and TRBJ1-4, with D maybe TRBD1 (5 bases). Germline CDR1 reads SGHRS; CDR2 reads YFSETQ. The CDR3 is made up of 15 amino acids. Trimming took off 0 bases at V and 4 bases at J, with 10 bases between the two ends. The CDR3 reads CASSLEGALNEKLFF. For the CDR3, the DNA is TGCGCCAGCAGCTTGGAAGGGGCCCTTAATGAAAAACTGTTTTTT.

This clone was seen a handful of times. The CDR3 sequence: CSGDGSGEAFF. CDR3 nucleotides: TGCAGCGGAGATGGTTCAGGGGAAGCTTTCTTT. The chain is built from TRBV29-1 and TRBJ1-1, with D perhaps matching TRBD1 (5 bases). This CDR3 has 11 amino acids. Germline loops: CDR1 SQVTM, CDR2 ANQGSEA. The V gene lost 7 bases and the J gene lost 8 bases, with 14 bases spanning the gap.

This chain links TRBV7-2 with TRBJ1-5, with TRBD1 matching 10 bases. CDR3 length: 16 amino acids. With V trimmed by 5 bases and J by 5 bases, 9 bases remained unmatched. The germline V gene encodes CDR1 SGHTA and CDR2 FQGNSA. CDR3: CASSLRQGAVHQPQHF. In DNA form, the CDR3 reads TGTGCCAGCAGCCTACGACAGGGGGCGGTCCATCAGCCCCAGCATTTT.

V gene TRBV10-3 combines with J gene TRBJ1-1, with D hard to call. The CDR3 extends over 13 amino acids. V lost 6 bases, J lost 1 base, and 9 bases lay in between. Per germline, CDR1 ENHRY and CDR2 SYGVKD. The CDR3 region is CAISKTQNTEAFF. CDR3 nucleotide sequence: TGTGCCATCAGCAAGACACAGAACACTGAAGCTTTCTTT.

The chain uses TRBV5-6 and TRBJ2-5, with TRBD1 matching over 9 bases. The J segment lost 1 base and the V segment lost 5 bases, leaving 9 bases of the junction unmatched. This CDR3 contains 16 residues. The germline V gene encodes CDR1 SGHDT and CDR2 YYEEEE. CDR3 coding DNA: TGTGCCAGCAGTTCTGACAGGGGGAACTTCCAAGAGACCCAGTACTTC. As protein: CASSSDRGNFQETQYF.

The J gene is TRBJ2-3, the V gene TRBV6-4; TRBD1 matches 7 bases. Germline V gene lookup returns CDR1 MRHNA and CDR2 SNTAGT. The CDR3 totals 14 residues. Trimming removed 4 bases from V and 1 base from J; junction bases left unmatched: 2. CDR3 nucleotides: TGTGCCAGCAGTGGAACAGGGGGCACAGATACGCAGTATTTT. Protein product: CASSGTGGTDTQYF.

The V and J genes are TRBV19 and TRBJ2-5; 8 bases align to TRBD1. The CDR3 has 15 residues. In germline, CDR1 is LNHDA, CDR2 SQIVND (reference sequence). With V trimmed by 4 bases and J by 2 bases, 6 bases remained unmatched. In DNA, the CDR3 is TGTGCCAGTAGTAACCACAGGGGGAGACAAGAGACCCAGTACTTC. Translation gives CASSNHRGRQETQYF.

The genes are TRBV6-1 and TRBJ2-3; 12 nucleotides agree with TRBD1. Unmatched junction bases numbered 6, after V lost 1 base and J lost 1 base. Germline V CDR1 and CDR2: MNHNS, SASEGT. CDR3 length: 18 amino acids. CDR3 bases: TGTGCCAGCAGTGAAGAGGTTGGGACAGGGGGCGGCACAGATACGCAGTATTTT. As protein: CASSEEVGTGGGTDTQYF.

The V and J genes are TRBV6-1 and TRBJ2-7; a weak D match, TRBD1 (5 bases). The CDR3 is made up of 13 amino acids. Germline values: CDR1 MNHNS, CDR2 SASEGT. With 6 bases removed from V and 7 bases from J, the gap between germline ends came to 16 bases. CDR3 in DNA: TGTGCCAGCAGCGAACCACGACCAGGGGAGCAGTACTTC. It encodes CASSEPRPGEQYF.

This chain links TRBV6-1 with TRBJ2-7; TRBD2 agrees at 10 bases. The CDR3 has 15 amino acids. The junction had 3 bases not matched to a gene; V was cut back by 3 bases and J by 1 base. Germline loops: CDR1 MNHNS, CDR2 SASEGT. CDR3 bases: TGTGCCAGCAGTGAGGGAGCGGGGGGGTCCTACGAGCAGTACTTC. Protein product: CASSEGAGGSYEQYF.

The chain recombines TRBV4-2 with TRBJ2-1; possible D gene TRBD1, 8 bases. This CDR3 contains 16 residues. Between the trimmed V and J ends, which lost 4 bases and 6 bases, there was a span of 19 bases. Germline-derived CDR1 and CDR2 are LGHNA and YNFKEQ. The CDR3 sequence is CASSRQGAGVGNEQFF. Here the CDR3 DNA reads TGTGCCAGCAGCCGCCAGGGGGCGGGAGTCGGCAATGAGCAGTTCTTC.

The chain's CDR3 is CASSLGQGVGEAFF. CDR3 DNA: TGCGCCAGCAGCCTCGGACAGGGGGTAGGTGAAGCTTTCTTT. The gene calls are TRBV5-1 and TRBJ1-1; TRBD1 agrees at 10 bases. From germline, CDR1 is SGHRS and CDR2 YFSETQ. This CDR3 is 14 amino acids long. V was clipped by 4 bases and J by 7 bases; unmatched bases: 7.

The rearrangement uses TRBV2 and TRBJ2-1; D is undetermined. The CDR3 has 11 amino acids. Trimming removed 2 bases at V and 6 bases at J, with 2 bases between. CDR1 and CDR2 from the germline V gene are SNHLY and FYNNEI. CDR3 loop: CASSERNEQFF. In DNA form, the CDR3 reads TGTGCCAGCAGTGAACGCAATGAGCAGTTCTTC.

The rearrangement joins TRBV18 to TRBJ2-1, with 9 bases matching TRBD1. CDR1 KGHSH and CDR2 LQKENI come from the germline V gene. The trim removed 3 bases at V and 7 bases at J, leaving 1 base unmatched. The CDR3 totals 13 residues. CDR3 DNA: TGTGCCAGCTCACCGGGACAGGGTAATGAGCAGTTCTTC. Amino acid sequence: CASSPGQGNEQFF.

This rearrangement joins TRBV7-2 to TRBJ2-7; TRBD1 matches 8 bases. The germline V gene has CDR1 SGHTA and CDR2 FQGNSA. Losses at the gene ends were 4 bases for V and 2 bases for J; bases not matched to a gene: 4. The CDR3 runs to 14 residues. The CDR3 DNA follows: TGTGCCAGCAGCTCGACAGGGGCGGCCTACGAGCAGTACTTC. The encoded protein is CASSSTGAAYEQYF. The variable domain in full, with the rest retrieved from reference TRBV7-2 and TRBJ2-7, is GAGVSQSPSNKVTEKGKDVELRCDPISGHTALYWYRQSLGQGLEFLIYFQGNSAPDKSGLPSDRFSAERTGGSVSTLTIQRTQQEDSAVYLCASSSTGAAYEQYFGPGTRLTVT.

This clone was seen only a few times. The J gene is TRBJ1-4, the V gene TRBV5-6, with 8 bases fitting TRBD1. V lost 2 bases to trimming and J lost 8 bases; unmatched junction nucleotides: 5. CDR3 size: 14 residues. Per the germline V gene, CDR1 is SGHDT and CDR2 is YYEEEE. DNA of the CDR3: TGTGCCAGCAGCTTCGGGACAGGCTGGGAAAAACTGTTTTTT. Translating gives CASSFGTGWEKLFF.

The chain combines TRBV30 with TRBJ1-1, with D maybe TRBD1 (5 bases). Trimming stripped 4 bases from V and 4 bases from J, with 13 bases between. Germline CDR1 is GTSNPN and CDR2 is SVGIG (reference sequence). The CDR3 loop spans 13 amino acids. The CDR3 reads CAWTRSGRTEAFF. DNA for the CDR3: TGTGCCTGGACTCGTTCAGGGCGCACTGAAGCTTTCTTT.

V and J are TRBV29-1 and TRBJ1-2; TRBD1 matches at 10 bases. This CDR3 comprises 14 residues. Germline CDR1 and CDR2: SQVTM and ANQGSEA. J was trimmed by 2 bases and V by 4 bases; bases with no gene match: 4. CDR3 nucleotides: TGCAGCGTTGGGGGGGACAGGGGAAACTATGGCTACACCTTC. Its translation is CSVGGDRGNYGYTF.

V gene TRBV5-1 combines with J gene TRBJ2-3; 8 bases are a match to TRBD2. The CDR3 consists of 15 residues. The germline V gene encodes CDR1 SGHRS and CDR2 YFSETQ. V shed 1 base and J 2 bases; nucleotides not matched to a gene: 3. The CDR3 reads CASSLRGLDTDTQYF. CDR3 nucleotide sequence: TGCGCCAGCAGCTTGAGGGGACTAGACACAGATACGCAGTATTTT. Combining the CDR3 with reference TRBV5-1 and TRBJ2-3 gives the whole variable domain KAGVTQTPRYLIKTRGQQVTLSCSPISGHRSVSWYQQTPGQGLQFLFEYFSETQRNKGNFPGRFSGRQFSNSRSEMNVSTLELGDSALYLCASSLRGLDTDTQYFGPGTRLTVL.

This chain links TRBV6-6 with TRBJ1-1, with 9 bases identical to TRBD1. The V and J ends lost 6 bases and 7 bases, in that order; junction bases with no gene match: 6. Germline assignment: CDR1 MNHNY and CDR2 SVGAGI (reference sequence). CDR3 size: 13 residues. CDR3 region: CASRYRGRVEAFF. CDR3 DNA: TGTGCCAGCAGGTACAGGGGGCGGGTTGAAGCTTTCTTT.